These 13 T cell receptor beta chains were all obtained from the same sample, sequenced in a study of vaccination and CD4 T cells after COVID-19. The Oncomine TCR Beta short-read assay sequenced DNA from cultured CD4+ T cells. TCRdb re-called the PCR reads through MiXCR, storing one row per CDR3 protein. The table has some 10,000 distinct CDR3 sequences, 45% to 60% seen once. Which antigens these TCRs recognize remains unknown. Treatment indicated: approximately 11-day PBMC culture with coronavirus spike peptide pools or control peptides (ViraFEST assay). Sequences were obtained from CD4+ T cells from blood, cultured in vitro. The source is a human donor who had recovered from COVID-19.

The chain recombines TRBV6-1 with TRBJ1-3, with TRBD1 identical over 7 bases. The CDR3 is made up of 17 amino acids. CDR1 and CDR2 (germline): MNHNS, SASEGT. The ends lost 2 bases at V and 0 bases at J; junction bases unmatched: 7. The CDR3 here is CASSEMGGQISGNTIYF. The CDR3 region has the DNA TGTGCCAGCAGTGAAATGGGGGGACAGATCTCTGGAAACACCATATATTTT.

The V and J genes are TRBV19 and TRBJ2-1; 7 nucleotides line up with TRBD2. Germline CDR1 and CDR2: LNHDA and SQIVND (reference sequence). V trimming: 11 bases; J trimming: 7 bases; junction bases outside the gene matches: 11. The CDR3 totals 13 residues. CDR3 sequence reads: CAAMGSGRNEQFF. The CDR3 coding sequence is TGTGCCGCAATGGGTAGCGGGCGGAATGAGCAGTTCTTC. Based on the CDR3 plus reference TRBV19 and TRBJ2-1, the full variable domain is DGGITQSPKYLFRKEGQNVTLSCEQNLNHDAMYWYRQDPGQGLRLIYYSQIVNDFQKGDIAEGYSVSREKKESFPLTVTSAQKNPTAFYLCAAMGSGRNEQFFGPGTRLTVL.

This sequence joins TRBV6-1 and TRBJ1-1, with D unclear. CDR1 and CDR2 from the germline V gene are MNHNS and SASEGT. There are 14 residues in the CDR3. The germline V and J ends were trimmed by 8 bases and 1 base, with 14 bases remaining between them. CDR3 amino acids: CASYATLGNTEAFF. CDR3 DNA sequence: TGTGCCAGCTACGCAACCCTGGGGAACACTGAAGCTTTCTTT.

The rearrangement joins TRBV11-3 to TRBJ2-2; D may be TRBD1 or TRBD2 (6 bases each). Between the trimmed V and J ends, which lost 3 bases and 6 bases, there was a span of 8 bases. The CDR3 sequence is 13 residues long. Germline V gene lookup returns CDR1 SGHNT and CDR2 YENEEA. The DNA for the CDR3 is TGTGCCAGCAGCTTCGGGGGCCCCGGGGAGCTGTTTTTT. This codes for CASSFGGPGELFF.

This clonotype has a handful of counts. The chain employs TRBV20-1 and TRBJ2-7; the D gene is possibly TRBD1 (7 bases). Germline V gene data show CDR1 as DFQATT and CDR2 as SNEGSKA (reference sequence). The V gene lost 2 bases and the J gene lost 5 bases, with 19 bases spanning the gap. This CDR3 is 15 amino acids long. Here the CDR3 reads CSARPTNRGGNEQYF. The CDR3 DNA sequence: TGCAGTGCTAGACCCACGAACAGGGGAGGAAACGAGCAGTACTTC.

The chain recombines TRBV6-1 with TRBJ2-1; D could derive from TRBD1 or TRBD2 (5 bases each). Germline values: CDR1 MNHNS, CDR2 SASEGT. Trimming cost V 5 bases and J 10 bases, with 27 bases left between them. This CDR3 contains 17 residues. CDR3 nucleotide sequence: TGTGCCAGCAGTCTGCGCCTGAGGGACCCCATGAAGTCCGAGCAGTTCTTC. Encoded protein: CASSLRLRDPMKSEQFF.

V gene TRBV12-3 or TRBV12-4 combines with J gene TRBJ2-3; 8 positions match TRBD1. V lost 7 bases, J lost 1 base, and 4 bases stayed unmatched. This CDR3 region has 14 residues. The CDR3 DNA reads as TGTGCCAGCACTCTGGACAGGGGCACAGATACGCAGTATTTT. Amino acid sequence: CASTLDRGTDTQYF.

V and J are TRBV20-1 and TRBJ2-2; tentative D call: TRBD2 (7 bases). Germline V lookup: CDR1 DFQATT, CDR2 SNEGSKA (reference sequence). This CDR3 contains 15 residues. The V end lost 5 bases, the J end lost 6 bases, and 19 bases lay between the germline ends. The CDR3: CSAPGRGGTPGELFF. CDR3 nucleotides: TGCAGTGCTCCCGGTAGGGGGGGGACCCCCGGGGAGCTGTTTTTT.

V usage is TRBV30 and J usage is TRBJ2-7, with TRBD1 matching over 11 bases. The germline V gene has CDR1 GTSNPN and CDR2 SVGIG (reference sequence). The V gene end was trimmed by 2 bases and the J gene end by 3 bases; junction bases not matched to a gene: 15. This CDR3 region has 18 residues. This CDR3 is CAWSPKGTGGLLGYEQYF. CDR3 in DNA: TGTGCCTGGAGTCCTAAGGGGACAGGGGGTCTCTTGGGCTACGAGCAGTACTTC. The variable domain in full, completed from reference TRBV30 and TRBJ2-7, reads SQTIHQWPATLVQPVGSPLSLECTVEGTSNPNLYWYRQAAGRGLQLLFYSVGIGQISSEVPQNLSASRPQDRQFILSSKKLLLSDSGFYLCAWSPKGTGGLLGYEQYFGPGTRLTVT.

This sequence joins TRBV6-1 and TRBJ2-2, with D unclear. The CDR3 sequence is 13 residues long. The V end lost 1 base, the J end lost 8 bases, and 8 bases lay between the germline ends. Germline V CDR1 and CDR2: MNHNS, SASEGT. The CDR3 DNA is TGTGCCAGCAGTGAAGGTTTGGCAGGGGAGCTGTTTTTT. Translating gives CASSEGLAGELFF.

This clonotype has more than one count but fewer than ten. V usage is TRBV30 and J usage is TRBJ2-3; no clear D. There are 12 residues in the CDR3. V dropped 5 bases and J dropped 0 bases, with 6 bases sitting between them. From germline, CDR1 is GTSNPN and CDR2 SVGIG (reference sequence). As DNA, the CDR3 is TGTGCCTGGGACCATAGCACAGATACGCAGTATTTT. It encodes CAWDHSTDTQYF.

This clonotype has only a few counts. The rearrangement uses TRBV10-3 and TRBJ2-7; 9 bases match TRBD1. CDR3 length equals 14 residues. The germline V gene encodes CDR1 ENHRY and CDR2 SYGVKD. The J segment lost 7 bases and the V segment lost 6 bases, leaving 10 bases of the junction unmatched. CDR3 nucleotide sequence: TGTGCCATCAGCATAGACAGGGGGAAAGGGGAGCAGTACTTC. Translation gives CAISIDRGKGEQYF.

The gene calls are TRBV9 and TRBJ1-2, with 10 nucleotides matching TRBD1. V was clipped by 3 bases and J by 5 bases; unmatched bases: 7. The CDR3 totals 15 residues. Germline V gene lookup returns CDR1 SGDLS and CDR2 YYNGEE. This CDR3 reads CASSATGTGEYGYTF. CDR3 DNA sequence: TGTGCCAGCAGCGCGACCGGGACAGGGGAATATGGCTACACCTTC.